The entry that follows covers one TCR beta chain sequence. Its antigen is undetermined. This sample is part of a study of graft-versus-host responses after intestinal transplantation. Study-wide results and limits: GvH clones were found in recipient marrow; some appeared first in ileum or blood.

Assay used: immunoSEQ multiplex PCR; TCRdb lists only in-frame clones, some missing. Seen here are roughly 97,000 clones, about nine tenths observed once, and the top ten hold about 0.18%. The CDR3 totals 16 residues. The trim removed 4 bases at V and 7 bases at J, leaving 10 bases unmatched. From germline, CDR1 is MNHEY and CDR2 SVGAGI. This chain connects TRBV6-5 to TRBJ1-6; 7 nucleotides match TRBD1. Source: unstimulated CD4+ T cells sorted from spleen or lymph node cells, taken before transplant. The receptor was derived from a human donor who was the organ donor for an intestinal transplant. For the CDR3, the DNA is TGTGCCAGCAGTTCGCGATTCCGGGACAGCAATTCACCCCTCCACTTT. Its protein is CASSSRFRDSNSPLHF.